The source of this TCR beta chain is a study of blood T cell repertoires in COVID-19 (TCRdb year 2020). For the study in its entirety: Samples from collaborators originated in the United States, Italy and Spain and spanned both the acute and convalescent phases of COVID-19. The material from the prospective study consisted of cDNA or gDNA derived from T cells, B-cell-depleted T cells, or PBMCs. The dataset comprised deeply sampled blood TCRbeta repertoires from subjects exposed to, actively infected with, or recovered from COVID-19. A freely available public database, intended as a resource for researchers studying the immune response to SARS-CoV-2, is where the repertoires were released. Samples were obtained from the ongoing ImmuneRACE study (first 160 participants) and from about 1,300 subjects provided by 6 global collaborators. The sample metadata nearly always contained a de-identified subject ID, COVID-19 status, age in years and sex. Where available, HLA class I and class II types were obtained from metadata supplied by the sample provider rather than from assay-based typing. General conclusions and limits of the study: The amount of clinical and demographic metadata varied by source and participant and was provided uncurated.

The immunoSEQ Assay, a bias-controlled multiplex PCR, was used to amplify TCRbeta CDR3 regions from genomic DNA. As for how the authors treated the data: The number of nucleated cells in each sample was estimated from the amplification of reference gene primers within the assay. To quantify the absolute abundance of each unique TCRbeta CDR3 rearrangement, sequence reads were collapsed and filtered. For each sample, productive Simpson clonality was calculated by taking the square root of Simpson's diversity index across productive rearrangements. TCRdb provides this immuneACCESS table in a form limited to in-frame rearrangements. Some clones are lacking; in checked studies, under half of them reflect an unresolved V gene, and why the rest are absent is not known. V and J calls and clone size come straight from that table; D and trimming were deduced from the DNA. The sample table records 250,000 to 400,000 clones; approximately 90% of these occur just once. Under 2% of the sample rests with the top ten.

Reading the germline V gene gives CDR1 KGHSH and CDR2 LQKENI. V loses 3 bases, J loses 8 bases, and the germline ends lie 13 bases apart. Including the terminal cysteine and phenylalanine, the CDR3 comprises 13 residues. Only CDR3 DNA is held: 39 bases, read in frame from base 1. In Seattle, one collaborating source enrolled patients while the infection was active and tracked those patients longitudinally over the course of disease. The collaborating institutions used their own protocols to collect whole blood in K2EDTA tubes. For TCRbeta analysis, collaborators shipped samples in one of three forms: frozen whole blood, isolated PBMCs, or DNA extracted from either of those sample types. With respect to this clone: This receptor's antigen is unknown. The sample holds no much larger clone one base away, and base qualities are not on file.

Sequencing was carried out using peripheral blood. The TCR was taken from a woman in her twenties or thirties with COVID-19, enrolled during active disease. The chain employs TRBV18 and TRBJ1-1; no D gene can be assigned with confidence. At the DNA level, the sequence is TGTGCCAGCTCACCTGATTTTCGGTGGGAAGCTTTCTTT. Translation gives CASSPDFRWEAFF. Reference TRBV18 and TRBJ1-1 proteins supply the regions before and after the CDR3; the full variable domain is: NAGVMQNPRHLVRRRGQEARLRCSPMKGHSHVYWYRQLPEEGLKFMVYLQKENIIDESGMPKERFSAEFPKEGPSILRIQQVVRGDSAAYFCASSPDFRWEAFFGQGTRLTVV.